The source of this T cell receptor (beta chain) is a study of cytomegalovirus exposure and HLA in healthy donors. Background on the study: Clustering assigned about 76% of the roughly 400 genotyped donors to the Caucasian-associated ancestry cluster.

Points from the study as a whole: About 87% or about 30% of the time was how often most TCR beta V segments were productive, according to an earlier analysis. When analyzed later, the rates of TCR association showed variation by HLA locus, with DRB1 the most and HLA-C the fewest. Most TCR sequences were uncommon, yet certain public TCRs appeared in many donors.

The CDR3 runs to 10 residues. V dropped 8 bases and J dropped 0 bases, with 5 bases sitting between them. In germline, CDR1 is GTSNPN, CDR2 SVGIG (reference sequence). In regard to this clone: Its cognate antigen is unknown.

A multiplex PCR was run with 60 Vbeta primers and 13 Jbeta primers. The method was immunoSEQ multiplex PCR; TCRdb's version includes in-frame clones alone and lacks a portion of them. The sample shows 95,000 to 150,000 clones, 66% of them seen only once. Material for sequencing was PBMCs. The sequence came from a man aged 18 to 29 in good health and CMV-seronegative. The chain carries TRBV30 and TRBJ2-7; D gene uncertain. CDR3 region: CAVASYEQYF. In nucleotides, the CDR3 is TGTGCCGTAGCCTCCTACGAGCAGTACTTC.